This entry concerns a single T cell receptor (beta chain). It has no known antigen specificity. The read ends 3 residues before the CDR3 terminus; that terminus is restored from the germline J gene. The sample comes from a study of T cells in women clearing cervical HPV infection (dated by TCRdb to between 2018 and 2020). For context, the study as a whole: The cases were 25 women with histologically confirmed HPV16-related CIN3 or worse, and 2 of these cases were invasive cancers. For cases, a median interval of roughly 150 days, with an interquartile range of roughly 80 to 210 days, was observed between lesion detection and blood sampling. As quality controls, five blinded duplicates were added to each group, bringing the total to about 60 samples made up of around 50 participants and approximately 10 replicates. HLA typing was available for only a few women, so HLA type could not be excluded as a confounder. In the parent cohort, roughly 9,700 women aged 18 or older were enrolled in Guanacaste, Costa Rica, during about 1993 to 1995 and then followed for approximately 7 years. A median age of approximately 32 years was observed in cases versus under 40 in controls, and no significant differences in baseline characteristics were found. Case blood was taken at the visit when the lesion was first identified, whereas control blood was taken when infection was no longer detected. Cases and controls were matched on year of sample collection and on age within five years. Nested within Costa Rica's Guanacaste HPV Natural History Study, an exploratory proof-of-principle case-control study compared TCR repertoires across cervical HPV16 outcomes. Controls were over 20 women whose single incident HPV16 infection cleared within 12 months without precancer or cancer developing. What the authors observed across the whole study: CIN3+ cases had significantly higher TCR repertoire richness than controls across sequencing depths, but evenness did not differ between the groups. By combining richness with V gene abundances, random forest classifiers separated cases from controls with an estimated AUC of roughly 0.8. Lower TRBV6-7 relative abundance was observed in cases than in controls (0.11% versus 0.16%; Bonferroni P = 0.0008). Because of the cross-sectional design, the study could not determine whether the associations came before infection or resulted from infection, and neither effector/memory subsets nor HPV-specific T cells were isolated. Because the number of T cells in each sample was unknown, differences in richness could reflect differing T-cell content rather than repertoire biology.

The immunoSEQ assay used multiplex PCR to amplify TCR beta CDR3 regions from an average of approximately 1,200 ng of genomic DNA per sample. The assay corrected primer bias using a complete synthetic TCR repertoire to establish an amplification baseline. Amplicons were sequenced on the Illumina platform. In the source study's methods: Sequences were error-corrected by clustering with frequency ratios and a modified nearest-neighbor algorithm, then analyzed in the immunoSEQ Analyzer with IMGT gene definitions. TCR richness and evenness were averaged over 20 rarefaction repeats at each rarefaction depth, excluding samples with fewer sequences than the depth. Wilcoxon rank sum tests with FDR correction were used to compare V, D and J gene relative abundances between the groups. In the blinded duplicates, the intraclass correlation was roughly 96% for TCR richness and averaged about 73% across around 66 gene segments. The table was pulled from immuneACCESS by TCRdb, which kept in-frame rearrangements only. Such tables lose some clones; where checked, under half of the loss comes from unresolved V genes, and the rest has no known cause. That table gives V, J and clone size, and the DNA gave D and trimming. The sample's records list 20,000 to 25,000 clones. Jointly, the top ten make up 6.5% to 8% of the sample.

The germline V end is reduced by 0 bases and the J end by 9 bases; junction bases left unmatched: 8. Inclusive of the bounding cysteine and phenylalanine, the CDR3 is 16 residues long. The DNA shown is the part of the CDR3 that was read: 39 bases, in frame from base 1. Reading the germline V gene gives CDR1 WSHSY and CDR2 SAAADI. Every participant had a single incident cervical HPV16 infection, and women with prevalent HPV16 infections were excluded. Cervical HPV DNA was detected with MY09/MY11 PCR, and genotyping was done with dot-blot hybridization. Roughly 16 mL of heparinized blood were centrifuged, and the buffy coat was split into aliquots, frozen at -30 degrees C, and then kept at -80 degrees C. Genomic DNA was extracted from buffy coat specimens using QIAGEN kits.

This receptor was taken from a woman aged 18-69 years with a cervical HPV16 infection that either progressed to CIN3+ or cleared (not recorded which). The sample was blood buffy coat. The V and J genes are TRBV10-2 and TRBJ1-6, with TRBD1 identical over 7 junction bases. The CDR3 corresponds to CASSESPLAGGSPLHF. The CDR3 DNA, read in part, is TGCGCCAGCAGTGAGTCTCCGCTGGCAGGGGGTTCACCC.